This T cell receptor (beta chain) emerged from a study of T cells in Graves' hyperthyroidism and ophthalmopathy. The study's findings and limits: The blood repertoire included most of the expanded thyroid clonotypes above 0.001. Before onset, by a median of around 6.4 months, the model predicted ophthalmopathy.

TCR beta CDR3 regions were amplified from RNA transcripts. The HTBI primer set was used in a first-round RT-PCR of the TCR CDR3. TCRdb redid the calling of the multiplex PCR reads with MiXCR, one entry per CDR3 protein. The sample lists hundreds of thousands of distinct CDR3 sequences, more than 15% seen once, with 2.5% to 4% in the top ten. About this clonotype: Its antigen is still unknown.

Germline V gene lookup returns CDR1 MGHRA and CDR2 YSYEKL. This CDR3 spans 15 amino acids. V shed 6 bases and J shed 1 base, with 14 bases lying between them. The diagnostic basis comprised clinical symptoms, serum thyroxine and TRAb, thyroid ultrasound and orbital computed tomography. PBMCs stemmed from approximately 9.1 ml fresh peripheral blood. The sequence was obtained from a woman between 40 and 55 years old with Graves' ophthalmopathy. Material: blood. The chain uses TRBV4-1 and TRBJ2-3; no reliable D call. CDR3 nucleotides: TGCGCCAGCAGTCCAAACCTAGGAGGCACAGATACGCAGTATTTT. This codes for CASSPNLGGTDTQYF.